The 29 T cell receptor beta chains listed next were all sequenced from one sample in a study of radiation and T cells in renal cell carcinoma. Produced via immunoSEQ multiplex PCR; TCRdb's table is partial and in-frame only. Of about 18,000 clones in the sample, 59% are singletons; the top ten hold roughly 30%. Noted treatment: treatment-naive control, cytoreductive nephrectomy. The source was tumor tissue, collected from a patient whose treatment was nephrectomy without radiotherapy. The receptors shown here come from a man aged 50 to 60 with renal cell carcinoma.

The V gene is TRBV30, the J gene TRBJ1-1; possible D gene TRBD1, 5 bases. The V gene's germline CDR1 is GTSNPN and CDR2 SVGIG (reference sequence). The CDR3 has 12 amino acids. V lost 2 bases to trimming and J lost 8 bases, with 12 bases between them. The CDR3 sequence is CAWSYGTREAFF. DNA for the CDR3: TGTGCCTGGAGTTACGGGACTAGGGAAGCTTTCTTT.

The rearrangement links TRBV7-6 to TRBJ2-5; 8 nucleotides align to TRBD1. This CDR3 contains 15 residues. V gave up 0 bases and J gave up 7 bases; unmatched junction bases: 7. CDR1 and CDR2 (germline): SGHVS, FNYEAQ. CDR3 DNA: TGTGCCAGCAGCTTAGCCCTCCAGGGGGCGGCGACCCAGTACTTC. It codes for CASSLALQGAATQYF.

This chain uses TRBV29-1 with TRBJ2-7; D gene ambiguous. Trimming cost V 4 bases and J 6 bases, with 10 bases left between them. The CDR3 has 11 amino acids. In germline, CDR1 is SQVTM, CDR2 ANQGSEA. The chain's CDR3 is CSVAIPSEQYF. In nucleotides, the CDR3 is TGCAGCGTTGCGATTCCCTCCGAGCAGTACTTC.

The chain employs TRBV6-5 and TRBJ2-6; perhaps TRBD1 as D (5 bases). V lost 7 bases and J lost 0, with 7 bases in between. Germline V gives CDR1 MNHEY, CDR2 SVGAGI. This CDR3 comprises 14 residues. In DNA, the CDR3 is TGTGCCAGCAAAGGGGCCTCTGGGGCCAACGTCCTGACTTTC. It translates to CASKGASGANVLTF.

The V gene is TRBV6-4, the J gene TRBJ2-3; TRBD1 aligns across 8 bases. The CDR3 is 15 residues long. Per the germline V gene, CDR1 is MRHNA and CDR2 is SNTAGT. The V gene end was trimmed by 5 bases and the J gene end by 2 bases; junction bases not matched to a gene: 6. The CDR3 protein is CASSMGGQATDTQYF. Here the CDR3 DNA reads TGTGCCAGCAGTATGGGGGGACAGGCCACAGATACGCAGTATTTT.

This clone was detected only once. The gene calls are TRBV29-1 and TRBJ2-1; 7 bases line up with TRBD2. The CDR3 runs to 16 residues. Germline CDR1 is SQVTM and CDR2 is ANQGSEA. V was clipped by 3 bases and J by 0 bases; unmatched bases: 8. CDR3 DNA sequence: TGCAGCGTTGATGGCGTCGGGGGGAGCTCCTACAATGAGCAGTTCTTC. Amino acid sequence: CSVDGVGGSSYNEQFF.

This clone was counted between two and nine times. The V call is TRBV9, the J call TRBJ1-1, with D maybe TRBD1 (5 bases). Trimming took off 4 bases at V and 4 bases at J, with 14 bases between the two ends. Germline values: CDR1 SGDLS, CDR2 YYNGEE. The CDR3 sequence is 14 residues long. The CDR3 sequence is CASSPITGGTEAFF. In DNA, the CDR3 is TGTGCCAGCAGCCCTATTACGGGGGGCACTGAAGCTTTCTTT.

The chain joins TRBV19 to TRBJ1-2; D is undetermined. The germline V gene has CDR1 LNHDA and CDR2 SQIVND (reference sequence). This CDR3 has 15 residues. Trimming shortened V by 2 bases and J by 3 bases, and 13 bases separated the two germline ends. The CDR3 protein is CASSILGRNDYGYTF. The CDR3 bases are TGTGCCAGTAGTATACTAGGACGGAACGACTATGGCTACACCTTC.

The chain combines TRBV29-1 with TRBJ2-7, with 9 bases that match TRBD1. CDR3 size: 15 residues. J was trimmed by 5 bases and V by 4 bases; bases with no gene match: 12. CDR1 SQVTM and CDR2 ANQGSEA come from the germline V gene. CDR3 coding DNA: TGCAGCGTTGTAAGATTGGACAGGGGATTGGACGAGCAGTACTTC. Residues: CSVVRLDRGLDEQYF.

The chain links TRBV20-1 to TRBJ2-7; 7 bases map to TRBD2. CDR3 length equals 11 residues. With V trimmed by 5 bases and J by 4 bases, 2 bases remained unmatched. CDR1 and CDR2 from the germline V gene are DFQATT and SNEGSKA (reference sequence). Here the CDR3 reads CSARTSYEQYF. In nucleotides, the CDR3 is TGCAGTGCTCGGACTAGTTACGAGCAGTACTTC.

J is TRBJ2-5 and V is TRBV5-6, with D tentatively TRBD1 or TRBD2 (5 bases each). V was trimmed by 1 base and J by 7 bases, leaving 26 bases between them. Germline lookup yields CDR1 SGHDT and CDR2 YYEEEE. The length of the CDR3 is 18 residues. CDR3 amino acids: CASSLYLFGRRVGGTQYF. CDR3 bases: TGTGCCAGCAGCTTGTATCTGTTTGGCAGGCGGGTTGGGGGGACCCAGTACTTC.

The chain employs TRBV6-5 and TRBJ1-1, with 7 bases that match TRBD1. This CDR3 region has 13 residues. Germline lookup yields CDR1 MNHEY and CDR2 SVGAGI. With 8 bases clipped from V and 5 bases from J, the junction kept 8 bases outside the gene matches. The CDR3 is CASSGPRGTEAFF. The CDR3, as DNA: TGTGCCAGCTCCGGTCCCAGGGGGACTGAAGCTTTCTTT.

J is TRBJ1-1 and V is TRBV7-9; D is perhaps TRBD1 (5 bases). V dropped 5 bases and J dropped 3 bases, with 10 bases sitting between them. The length of the CDR3 is 13 residues. Per germline, CDR1 SEHNR and CDR2 FQNEAQ (reference sequence). CDR3 sequence (DNA): TGTGCCAGCAGCGAAATAGGGGACACTGAAGCTTTCTTT. Encoded protein: CASSEIGDTEAFF.

The chain uses TRBV27 and TRBJ1-5, with 9 bases identical to TRBD1. The CDR3 sequence is 15 residues long. From germline, CDR1 is MNHEY and CDR2 SMNVEV (reference sequence). With V trimmed by 2 bases and J by 5 bases, 4 bases remained unmatched. DNA of the CDR3: TGTGCCAGCAGTTTACGGGACAGGGTTCATCAGCCCCAGCATTTT. Its translation is CASSLRDRVHQPQHF.

This clone was seen just once. V is TRBV4-1 and J is TRBJ1-5; D is perhaps TRBD1 (5 bases). The CDR3 contains 14 residues. Germline V lookup: CDR1 MGHRA, CDR2 YSYEKL. Trimming took 1 base from V and 9 from J, leaving 13 bases between them. The CDR3 DNA sequence: TGCGCCAGCAGCCAAGTCCCAGGGCCATCGCCCCAGCATTTT. This sequence encodes CASSQVPGPSPQHF.

The chain has TRBV18 and TRBJ2-6, with D unclear. The CDR3 runs 16 residues. Between the trimmed V and J ends, which lost 4 bases and 1 base, there was a span of 11 bases. Germline V lookup: CDR1 KGHSH, CDR2 LQKENI. This CDR3 reads CASSRERQSGANVLTF. The CDR3, as DNA: TGTGCCAGCTCACGTGAAAGGCAATCTGGGGCCAACGTCCTGACTTTC.

This clone was detected a few times. The J gene is TRBJ1-2, the V gene TRBV5-4, with 9 nucleotides matching TRBD1. Looked up from germline, CDR1 is SGHNT and CDR2 is YYREEE (reference sequence). Trimming removed 4 bases from V and 4 bases from J; junction bases left unmatched: 8. This CDR3 spans 15 amino acids. The CDR3 sequence is CASSPGQGYSYGYTF. Written as DNA, the CDR3 is TGTGCCAGCAGCCCTGGACAGGGGTATAGCTATGGCTACACCTTC.

Only a few counts were recorded for this clone. The chain has TRBV18 and TRBJ1-3; the D gene is possibly TRBD1 (6 bases). Deletions cut 3 bases from V and 0 bases from J, with 21 bases between. The CDR3 totals 19 residues. The V gene's germline CDR1 is KGHSH and CDR2 LQKENI. The DNA of the CDR3 is TGTGCCAGCTCACCCCGAACTGCTCAGGGGCTAAGCTCTGGAAACACCATATATTTT. This translates into CASSPRTAQGLSSGNTIYF.

The rearrangement uses TRBV5-1 and TRBJ2-7; D may correspond to TRBD1 or TRBD2 (5 bases each). Germline CDR1 reads SGHRS; CDR2 reads YFSETQ. V was pared by 4 bases and J by 3 bases, with 14 bases between. This CDR3 contains 14 residues. CDR3 region: CASSKGTDLYEQYF. CDR3 bases: TGCGCCAGCAGCAAAGGGACGGATCTCTACGAGCAGTACTTC.

The V call is TRBV27, the J call TRBJ2-2, with D possibly matching TRBD1 (6 bases). CDR1 and CDR2 (germline): MNHEY, SMNVEV (reference sequence). Trimming cost V 3 bases and J 5 bases, with 7 bases left between them. CDR3 length: 13 amino acids. The CDR3 nucleotides are TGTGCCAGCAGTTTCAGGGGTACCGGGGAGCTGTTTTTT. Its translation: CASSFRGTGELFF.

This clone was seen a handful of times. The chain uses TRBV10-3 and TRBJ1-1; D remains ambiguous. V shed 1 base and J shed 7 bases, with 7 bases lying between them. From germline, CDR1 is ENHRY and CDR2 SYGVKD. The CDR3 is 12 amino acids. In DNA, the CDR3 is TGTGCCATCAGTGAGTTGGCAGGTGAAGCTTTCTTT. Its translation: CAISELAGEAFF.

The genes are TRBV4-1 and TRBJ1-4, with 9 bases aligning to TRBD1. Germline V gives CDR1 MGHRA, CDR2 YSYEKL. CDR3 length equals 14 residues. V was clipped by 5 bases and J by 8 bases; unmatched bases: 6. The CDR3 nucleotides read TGCGCCAGCAGCAACCGACAGGGGGTGGAAAAACTGTTTTTT. Protein sequence: CASSNRQGVEKLFF.

The genes are TRBV5-4 and TRBJ2-3, with 7 bases matching TRBD2. The CDR3 is 13 amino acids. The V gene end was trimmed by 0 bases and the J gene end by 7 bases; junction bases not matched to a gene: 2. From germline, CDR1 is SGHNT and CDR2 YYREEE (reference sequence). CDR3 loop: CASSLAGGHTQYF. The CDR3 DNA reads TGTGCCAGCAGCTTGGCGGGAGGACATACGCAGTATTTT.

The genes are TRBV7-3 and TRBJ2-7; TRBD2 aligns across 9 bases. V shed 0 bases, J shed 6 bases, and the junction held 9 bases outside the gene matches. There are 16 residues in the CDR3. Germline V gene data show CDR1 as SGHTA and CDR2 as FQGTGA. CDR3 coding DNA: TGTGCCAGCAGCTTAACTCCGCTAGCGGGAATTGGCGAGCAGTACTTC. It yields the protein CASSLTPLAGIGEQYF.

This clone was seen a single time. The chain uses TRBV6-1 and TRBJ1-5, with D possibly TRBD1 on 5 matching bases. The CDR3 runs 14 residues. Looked up from germline, CDR1 is MNHNS and CDR2 is SASEGT. V was trimmed by 2 bases and J by 3 bases, leaving 8 bases between them. The CDR3 DNA reads as TGTGCCAGCAGTGAATCAGGGCTCAATCAGCCCCAGCATTTT. Its protein product is CASSESGLNQPQHF.

The V and J genes are TRBV30 and TRBJ2-2, with 8 bases that match TRBD2. CDR3 size: 16 residues. The germline gives CDR1 GTSNPN, CDR2 SVGIG (reference sequence). Trimming took 0 bases from V and 1 from J; bases not matched to a gene: 4. CDR3 sequence (DNA): TGTGCCTGGAGTGTACGTCTAGCGGGGAACACCGGGGAGCTGTTTTTT. It encodes CAWSVRLAGNTGELFF.

This clone was counted a few times. The rearrangement links TRBV7-9 to TRBJ2-1; 7 bases agree with TRBD1. V lost 4 bases and J lost 0; bases outside the gene matches: 9. The length of the CDR3 is 17 residues. The germline CDR1 and CDR2 sequences are SEHNR and FQNEAQ (reference sequence). CDR3 DNA sequence: TGTGCCAGCAGCTCTTTAGGGGGCTGGAGCTCCTACAATGAGCAGTTCTTC. Translated: CASSSLGGWSSYNEQFF.

In its sample, this clone was seen once. V usage is TRBV7-2 and J usage is TRBJ2-7; weak D call: TRBD2 (7 bases). The CDR3 sequence is 13 residues long. V lost 8 bases and J 7 bases, leaving 18 bases between the germline ends. CDR1 is SGHTA and CDR2 is FQGNSA in the germline V gene. CDR3 DNA sequence: TGTGCCAGCCAGGCCGGGGGGCGTTGGGAGCAGTACTTC. Protein sequence: CASQAGGRWEQYF.

The CDR3: CASRQVLGGNEQFF. CDR3 DNA: TGTGCCAGCAGACAGGTACTGGGGGGCAATGAGCAGTTCTTC. V and J are TRBV27 and TRBJ2-1; D may be TRBD2 (6 bases). The length of the CDR3 is 14 residues. Germline CDR1 reads MNHEY; CDR2 reads SMNVEV (reference sequence). V dropped 6 bases and J dropped 6 bases, with 15 bases sitting between them.